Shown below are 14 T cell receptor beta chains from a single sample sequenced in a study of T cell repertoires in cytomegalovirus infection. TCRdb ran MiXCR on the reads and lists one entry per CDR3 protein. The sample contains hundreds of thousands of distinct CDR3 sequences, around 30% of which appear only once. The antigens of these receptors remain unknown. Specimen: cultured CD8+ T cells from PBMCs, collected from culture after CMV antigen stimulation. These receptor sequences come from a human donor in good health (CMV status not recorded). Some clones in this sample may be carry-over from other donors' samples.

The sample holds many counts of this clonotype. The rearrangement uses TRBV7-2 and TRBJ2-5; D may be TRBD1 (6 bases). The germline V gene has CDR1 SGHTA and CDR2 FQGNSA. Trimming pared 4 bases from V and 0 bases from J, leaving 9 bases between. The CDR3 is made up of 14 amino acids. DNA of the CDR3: TGTGCCAGCAGCTCATGGGACAACCAAGAGACCCAGTACTTC. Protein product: CASSSWDNQETQYF.

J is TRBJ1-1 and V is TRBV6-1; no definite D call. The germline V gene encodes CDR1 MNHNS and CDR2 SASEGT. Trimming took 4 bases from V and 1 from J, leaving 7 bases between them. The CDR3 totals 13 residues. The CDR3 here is CASSVVPNTEAFF. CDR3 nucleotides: TGTGCCAGCAGTGTAGTTCCGAACACTGAAGCTTTCTTT.

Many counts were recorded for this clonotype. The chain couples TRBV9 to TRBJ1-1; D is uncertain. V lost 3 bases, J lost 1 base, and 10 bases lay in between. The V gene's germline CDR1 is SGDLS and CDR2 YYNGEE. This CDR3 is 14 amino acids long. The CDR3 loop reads CASSGRTANTEAFF. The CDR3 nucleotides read TGTGCCAGCAGCGGCCGGACGGCGAACACTGAAGCTTTCTTT.

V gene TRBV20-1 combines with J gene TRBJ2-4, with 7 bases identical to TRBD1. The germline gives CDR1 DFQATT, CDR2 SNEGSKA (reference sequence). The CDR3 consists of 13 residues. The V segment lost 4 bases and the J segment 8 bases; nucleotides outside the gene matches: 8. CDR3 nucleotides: TGCAGTGCTACTACAGGGGACGGGGACATTCAGTACTTC. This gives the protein CSATTGDGDIQYF.

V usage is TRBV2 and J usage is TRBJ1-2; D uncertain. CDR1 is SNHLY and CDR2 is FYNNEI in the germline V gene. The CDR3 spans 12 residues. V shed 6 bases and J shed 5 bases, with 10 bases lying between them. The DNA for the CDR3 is TGTGCCAGCAGGGACTTCCCGTATGGCTACACCTTC. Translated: CASRDFPYGYTF.

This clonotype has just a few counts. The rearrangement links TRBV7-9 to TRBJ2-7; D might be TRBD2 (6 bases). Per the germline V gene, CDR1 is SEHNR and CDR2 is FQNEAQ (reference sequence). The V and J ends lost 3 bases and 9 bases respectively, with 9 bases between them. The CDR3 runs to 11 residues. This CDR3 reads CASSFRGGQYF. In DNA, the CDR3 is TGTGCCAGCAGCTTCCGGGGAGGGCAGTACTTC.

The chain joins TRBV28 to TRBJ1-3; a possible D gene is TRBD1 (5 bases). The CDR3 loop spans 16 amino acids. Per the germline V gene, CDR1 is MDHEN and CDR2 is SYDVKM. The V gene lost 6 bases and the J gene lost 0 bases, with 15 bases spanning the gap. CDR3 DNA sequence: TGTGCCAGCAGCCGCCCCGGGGCGAACTCTGGAAACACCATATATTTT. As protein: CASSRPGANSGNTIYF. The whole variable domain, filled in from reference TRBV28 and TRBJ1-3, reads DVKVTQSSRYLVKRTGEKVFLECVQDMDHENMFWYRQDPGLGLRLIYFSYDVKMKEKGDIPEGYSVSREKKERFSLILESASTNQTSMYLCASSRPGANSGNTIYFGEGSWLTVV.

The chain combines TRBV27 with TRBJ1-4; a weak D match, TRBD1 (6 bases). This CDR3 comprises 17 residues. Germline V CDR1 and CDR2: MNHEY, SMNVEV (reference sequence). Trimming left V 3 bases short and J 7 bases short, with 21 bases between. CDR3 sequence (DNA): TGTGCCAGCAGTTTTTCCCGTGGGGGGGGCACTCGTGAAAAACTGTTTTTT. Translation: CASSFSRGGGTREKLFF.

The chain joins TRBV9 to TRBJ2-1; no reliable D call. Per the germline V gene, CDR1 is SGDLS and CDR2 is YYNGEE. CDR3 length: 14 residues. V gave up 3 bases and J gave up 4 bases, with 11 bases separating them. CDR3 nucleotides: TGTGCCAGCAGCGACGACAACCTTTACAATGAGCAGTTCTTC. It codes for CASSDDNLYNEQFF. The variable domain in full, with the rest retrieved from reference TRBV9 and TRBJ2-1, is DSGVTQTPKHLITATGQRVTLRCSPRSGDLSVYWYQQSLDQGLQFLIQYYNGEERAKGNILERFSAQQFPDLHSELNLSSLELGDSALYFCASSDDNLYNEQFFGPGTRLTVL.

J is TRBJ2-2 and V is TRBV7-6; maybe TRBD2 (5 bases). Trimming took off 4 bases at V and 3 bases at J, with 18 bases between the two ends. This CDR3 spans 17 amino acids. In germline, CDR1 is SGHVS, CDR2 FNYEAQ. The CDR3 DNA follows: TGTGCCAGCAGCTCCGCTTCCGGACCGGAGGACACCGGGGAGCTGTTTTTT. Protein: CASSSASGPEDTGELFF.

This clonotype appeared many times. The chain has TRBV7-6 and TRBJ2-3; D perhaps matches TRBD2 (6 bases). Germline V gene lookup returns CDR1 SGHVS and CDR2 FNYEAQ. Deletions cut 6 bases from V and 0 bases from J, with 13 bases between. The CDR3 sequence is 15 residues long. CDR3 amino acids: CASRPGTPSTDTQYF. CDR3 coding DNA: TGTGCCAGCAGGCCCGGGACTCCTAGCACAGATACGCAGTATTTT.

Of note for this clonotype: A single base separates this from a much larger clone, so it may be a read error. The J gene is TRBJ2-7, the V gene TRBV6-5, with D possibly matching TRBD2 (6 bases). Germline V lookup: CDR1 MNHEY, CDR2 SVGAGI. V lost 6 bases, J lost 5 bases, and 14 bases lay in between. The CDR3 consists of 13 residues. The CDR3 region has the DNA TGTGCCAGCAGCTCCGTGCCGGGAGACGAGCAGTACTTC. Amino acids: CASSSVPGDEQYF.

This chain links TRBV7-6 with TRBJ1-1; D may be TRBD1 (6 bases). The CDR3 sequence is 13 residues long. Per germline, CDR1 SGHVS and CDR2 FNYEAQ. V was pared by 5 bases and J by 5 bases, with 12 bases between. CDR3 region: CASSKVGGTEAFF. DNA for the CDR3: TGTGCCAGCAGCAAAGTAGGGGGGACTGAAGCTTTCTTT.

CDR3 nucleotide sequence: TGTGCCAGCAGCTCGGATTCGGGTGAAGCTTTCTTT. The encoded protein is CASSSDSGEAFF. This chain joins TRBV6-2 or TRBV6-3 and TRBJ1-1; D is uncertain. Germline V gene data show CDR1 as MNHEY and CDR2 as SVGEGT. Trimming stripped 6 bases from V and 7 bases from J, with 12 bases between. The CDR3 sequence is 12 residues long.